This TCR beta chain stems from a study of cytomegalovirus exposure and HLA in healthy donors. Findings of the study overall: Across donors, presence/absence analyses took sequencing depth to be roughly uniform.

Vbeta (60) and Jbeta (13) primers were used in the PCR. The assay was immunoSEQ multiplex PCR, and TCRdb's table has in-frame clones only and misses some. The table has some 160,000 clones, around 80% seen once. Unrecorded immune exposure was likely among donors, who were nominally healthy when sampled. Concerning this clone itself: Its matching antigen is unknown.

Germline loops: CDR1 SEHNR, CDR2 FQNEAQ (reference sequence). V was trimmed by 5 bases and J by 8 bases, leaving 13 bases between them. The CDR3 is 13 amino acids. The chain links TRBV7-9 to TRBJ2-1; D possibly corresponds to TRBD1 (5 bases). The sample taken for sequencing was PBMCs. This sequence originates from a male donor in good health and CMV-seronegative. The CDR3 spells CASSRDWGDEQFF. The DNA of the CDR3 is TGTGCCAGCAGCCGAGATTGGGGCGATGAGCAGTTCTTC.